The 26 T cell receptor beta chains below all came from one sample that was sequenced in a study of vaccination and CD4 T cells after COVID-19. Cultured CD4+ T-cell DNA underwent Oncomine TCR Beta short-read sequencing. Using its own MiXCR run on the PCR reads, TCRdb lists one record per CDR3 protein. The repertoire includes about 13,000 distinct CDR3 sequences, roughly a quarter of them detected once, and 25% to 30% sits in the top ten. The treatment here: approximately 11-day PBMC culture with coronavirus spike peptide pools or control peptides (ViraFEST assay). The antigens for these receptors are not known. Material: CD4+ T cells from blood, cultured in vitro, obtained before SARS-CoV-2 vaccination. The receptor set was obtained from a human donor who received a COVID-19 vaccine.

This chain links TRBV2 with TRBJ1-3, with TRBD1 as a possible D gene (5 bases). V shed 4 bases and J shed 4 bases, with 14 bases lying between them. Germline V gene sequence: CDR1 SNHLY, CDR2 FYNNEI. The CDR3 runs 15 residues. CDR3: CASSGVGVTGNTIYF. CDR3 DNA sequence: TGTGCCAGCAGTGGAGTGGGGGTAACAGGAAACACCATATATTTT.

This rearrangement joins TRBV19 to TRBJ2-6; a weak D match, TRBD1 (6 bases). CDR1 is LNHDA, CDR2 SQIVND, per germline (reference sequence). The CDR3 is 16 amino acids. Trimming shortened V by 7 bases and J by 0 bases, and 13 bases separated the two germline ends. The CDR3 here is CASTIRGGSGANVLTF. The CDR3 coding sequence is TGTGCCAGTACCATAAGAGGGGGCTCTGGGGCCAACGTCCTGACTTTC.

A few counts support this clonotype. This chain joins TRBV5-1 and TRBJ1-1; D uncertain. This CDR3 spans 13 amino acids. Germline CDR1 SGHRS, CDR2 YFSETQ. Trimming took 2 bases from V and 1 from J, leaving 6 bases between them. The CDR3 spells CASSLRPNTEAFF. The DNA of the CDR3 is TGCGCCAGCAGCTTAAGACCGAACACTGAAGCTTTCTTT. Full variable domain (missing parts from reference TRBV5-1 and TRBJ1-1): KAGVTQTPRYLIKTRGQQVTLSCSPISGHRSVSWYQQTPGQGLQFLFEYFSETQRNKGNFPGRFSGRQFSNSRSEMNVSTLELGDSALYLCASSLRPNTEAFFGQGTRLTVV.

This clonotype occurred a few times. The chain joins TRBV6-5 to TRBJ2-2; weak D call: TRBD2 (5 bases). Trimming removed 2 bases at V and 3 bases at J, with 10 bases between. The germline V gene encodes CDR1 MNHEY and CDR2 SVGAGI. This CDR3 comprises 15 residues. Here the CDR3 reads CASSYEGMDTGELFF. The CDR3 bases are TGTGCCAGCAGTTACGAGGGAATGGACACCGGGGAGCTGTTTTTT.

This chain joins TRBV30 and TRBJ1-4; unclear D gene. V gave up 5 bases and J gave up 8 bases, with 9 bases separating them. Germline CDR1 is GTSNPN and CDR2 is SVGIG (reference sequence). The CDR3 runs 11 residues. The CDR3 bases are TGTGCCTGGGGGTTTGGAGAAAAACTGTTTTTT. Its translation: CAWGFGEKLFF.

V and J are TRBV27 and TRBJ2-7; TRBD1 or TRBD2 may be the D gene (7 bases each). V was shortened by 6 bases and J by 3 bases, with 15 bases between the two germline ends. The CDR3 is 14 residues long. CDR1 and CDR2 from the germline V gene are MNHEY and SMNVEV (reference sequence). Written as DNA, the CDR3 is TGTGCCAGCAGCAGGGGGGGGCGCGGCTACGAGCAGTACTTC. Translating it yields CASSRGGRGYEQYF.

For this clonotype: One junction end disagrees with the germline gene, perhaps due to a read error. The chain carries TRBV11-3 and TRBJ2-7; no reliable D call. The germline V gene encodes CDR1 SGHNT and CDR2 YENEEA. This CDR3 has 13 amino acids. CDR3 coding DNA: TGTGTCAGCAGCTTGGGCTCCGCCTACGAGCAGTACTTC. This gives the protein CVSSLGSAYEQYF.

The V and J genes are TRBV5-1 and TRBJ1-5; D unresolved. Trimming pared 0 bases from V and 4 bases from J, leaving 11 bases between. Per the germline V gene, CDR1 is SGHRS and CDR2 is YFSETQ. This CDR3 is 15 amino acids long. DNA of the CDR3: TGCGCCAGCAGCTTGGATGGAGGCAAAAATCAGCCCCAGCATTTT. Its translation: CASSLDGGKNQPQHF.

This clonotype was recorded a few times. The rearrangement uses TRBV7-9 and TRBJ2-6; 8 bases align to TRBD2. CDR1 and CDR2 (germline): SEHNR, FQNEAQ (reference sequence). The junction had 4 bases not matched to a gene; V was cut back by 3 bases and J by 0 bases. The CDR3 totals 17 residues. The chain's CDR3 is CASSFSGGGSGANVLTF. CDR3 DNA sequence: TGTGCCAGCAGCTTCAGCGGGGGAGGCTCTGGGGCCAACGTCCTGACTTTC.

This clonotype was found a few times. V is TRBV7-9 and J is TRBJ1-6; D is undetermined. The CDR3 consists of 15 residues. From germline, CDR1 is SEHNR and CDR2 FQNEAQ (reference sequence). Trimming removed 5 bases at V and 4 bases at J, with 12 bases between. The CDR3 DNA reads TGTGCCAGCAGCCCCCCGGGGAGTTATAATTCACCCCTCCACTTT. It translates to CASSPPGSYNSPLHF.

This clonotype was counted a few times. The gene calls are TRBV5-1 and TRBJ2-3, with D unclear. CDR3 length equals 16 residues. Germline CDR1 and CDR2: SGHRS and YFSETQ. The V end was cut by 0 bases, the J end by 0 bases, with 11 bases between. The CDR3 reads CASSLAVERSTDTQYF. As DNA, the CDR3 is TGCGCCAGCAGCTTGGCCGTGGAGAGGAGCACAGATACGCAGTATTTT.

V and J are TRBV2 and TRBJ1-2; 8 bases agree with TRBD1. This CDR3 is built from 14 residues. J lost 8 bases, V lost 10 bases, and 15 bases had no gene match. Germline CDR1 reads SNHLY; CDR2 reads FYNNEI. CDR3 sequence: CATNTDREIRGYTF. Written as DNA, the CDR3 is TGTGCCACCAACACGGACAGGGAGATCCGCGGCTACACCTTC.

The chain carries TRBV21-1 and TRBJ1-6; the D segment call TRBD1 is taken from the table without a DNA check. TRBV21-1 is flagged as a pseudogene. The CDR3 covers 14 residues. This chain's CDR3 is CASSKAPGNSPLHF. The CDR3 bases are TGTGCCAGCAGCAAAGCTCCGGGGAATTCACCCCTCCACTTT.

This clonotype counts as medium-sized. CDR3 amino acids: CATSDPRTVQETQYF. The CDR3 DNA sequence: TGTGCCACCAGTGATCCGAGGACAGTCCAAGAGACCCAGTACTTC. The chain is built from TRBV24-1 and TRBJ2-5; a weak D match, TRBD1 (6 bases). There are 15 residues in the CDR3. Trimming shortened V by 3 bases and J by 1 base, and 11 bases separated the two germline ends. Germline V gene lookup returns CDR1 KGHDR and CDR2 SFDVKD.

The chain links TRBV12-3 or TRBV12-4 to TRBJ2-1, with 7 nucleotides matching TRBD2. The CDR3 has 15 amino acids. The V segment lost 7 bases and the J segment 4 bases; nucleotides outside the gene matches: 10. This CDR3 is CASMPWGGGYNEQFF. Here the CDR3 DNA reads TGTGCCAGCATGCCCTGGGGGGGGGGTTACAATGAGCAGTTCTTC.

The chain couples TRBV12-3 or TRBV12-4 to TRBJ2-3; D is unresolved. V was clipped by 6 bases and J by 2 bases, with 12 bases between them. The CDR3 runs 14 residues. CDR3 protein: CASSTPVLTDTQYF. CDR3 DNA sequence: TGTGCCAGCAGCACACCCGTACTCACAGATACGCAGTATTTT.

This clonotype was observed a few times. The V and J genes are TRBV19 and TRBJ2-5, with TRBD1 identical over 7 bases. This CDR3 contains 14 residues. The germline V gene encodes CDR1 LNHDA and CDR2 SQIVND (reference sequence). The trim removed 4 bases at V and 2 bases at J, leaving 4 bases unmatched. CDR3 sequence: CASSTGTAQETQYF. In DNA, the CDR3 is TGTGCCAGTAGTACCGGGACAGCACAAGAGACCCAGTACTTC.

CDR3 in DNA: TGTGCCAGCAGCCAGACTAGCGGCCCTTCCTCTAGCACAGATACGCAGTATTTT. Translating gives CASSQTSGPSSSTDTQYF. The chain carries TRBV7-3 and TRBJ2-3; 9 bases line up with TRBD2. V shed 5 bases, J shed 0 bases, and the junction held 12 bases outside the gene matches. The CDR3 totals 18 residues. Germline V CDR1 and CDR2: SGHTA, FQGTGA.

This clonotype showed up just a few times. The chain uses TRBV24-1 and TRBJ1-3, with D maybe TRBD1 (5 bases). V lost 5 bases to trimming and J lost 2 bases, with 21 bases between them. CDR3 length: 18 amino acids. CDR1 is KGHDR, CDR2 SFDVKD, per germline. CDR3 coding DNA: TGTGCCACCAGTGGGTCCGGGACGGAGGATCACCCTGGAAACACCATATATTTT. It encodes CATSGSGTEDHPGNTIYF.

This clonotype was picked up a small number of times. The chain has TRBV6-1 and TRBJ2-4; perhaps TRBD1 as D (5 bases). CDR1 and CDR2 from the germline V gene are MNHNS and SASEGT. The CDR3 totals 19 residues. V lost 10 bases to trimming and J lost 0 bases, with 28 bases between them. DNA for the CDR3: TGTGCCACCCCTGTCGCTCAACAGGCCATCCGACTAGCCAAAAACATTCAGTACTTC. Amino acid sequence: CATPVAQQAIRLAKNIQYF.

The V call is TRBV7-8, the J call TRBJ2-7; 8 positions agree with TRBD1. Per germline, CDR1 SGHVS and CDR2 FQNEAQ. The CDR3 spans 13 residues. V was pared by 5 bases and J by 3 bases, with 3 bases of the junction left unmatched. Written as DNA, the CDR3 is TGTGCCAGCAGCGGACAGGGATTCTACGAGCAGTACTTC. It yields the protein CASSGQGFYEQYF. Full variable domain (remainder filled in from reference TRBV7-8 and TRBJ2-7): GAGVSQSPRYKVAKRGQDVALRCDPISGHVSLFWYQQALGQGPEFLTYFQNEAQLDKSGLPSDRFFAERPEGSVSTLKIQRTQQEDSAVYLCASSGQGFYEQYFGPGTRLTVT.

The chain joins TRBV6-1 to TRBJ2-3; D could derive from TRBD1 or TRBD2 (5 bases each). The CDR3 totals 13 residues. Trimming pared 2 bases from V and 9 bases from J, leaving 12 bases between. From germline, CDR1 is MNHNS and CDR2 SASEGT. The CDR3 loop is CASSESPGTTQYF. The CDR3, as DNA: TGTGCCAGCAGTGAATCCCCAGGGACCACGCAGTATTTT.

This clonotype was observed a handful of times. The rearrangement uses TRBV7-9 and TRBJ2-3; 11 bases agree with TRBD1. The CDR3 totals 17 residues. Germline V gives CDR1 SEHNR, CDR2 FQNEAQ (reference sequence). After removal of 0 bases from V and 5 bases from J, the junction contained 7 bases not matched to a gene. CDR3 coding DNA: TGTGCCAGCAGCTTAGCGAAGGACAGGGGGCTAGGAGATACGCAGTATTTT. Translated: CASSLAKDRGLGDTQYF.

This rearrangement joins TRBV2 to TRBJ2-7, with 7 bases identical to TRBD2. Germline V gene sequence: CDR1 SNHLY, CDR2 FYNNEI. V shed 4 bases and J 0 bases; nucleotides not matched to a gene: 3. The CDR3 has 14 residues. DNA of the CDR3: TGTGCCAGCAGTGCGGGGGGTTACTCCTACGAGCAGTACTTC. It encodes CASSAGGYSYEQYF. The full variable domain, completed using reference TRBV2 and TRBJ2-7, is EPEVTQTPSHQVTQMGQEVILRCVPISNHLYFYWYRQILGQKVEFLVSFYNNEISEKSEIFDDQFSVERPDGSNFTLKIRSTKLEDSAMYFCASSAGGYSYEQYFGPGTRLTVT.

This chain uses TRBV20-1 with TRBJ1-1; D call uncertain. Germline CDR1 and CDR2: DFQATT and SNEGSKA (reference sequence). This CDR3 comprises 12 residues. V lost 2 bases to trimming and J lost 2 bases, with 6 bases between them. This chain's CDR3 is CSARKVNTEAFF. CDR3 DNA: TGCAGTGCTAGAAAAGTTAACACTGAAGCTTTCTTT.

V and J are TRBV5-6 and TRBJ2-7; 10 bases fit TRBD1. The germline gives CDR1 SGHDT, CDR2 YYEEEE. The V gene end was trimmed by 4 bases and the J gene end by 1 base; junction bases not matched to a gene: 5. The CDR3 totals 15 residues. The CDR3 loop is CASSGTGVMSYEQYF. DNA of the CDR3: TGTGCCAGCAGCGGGACAGGGGTTATGTCCTACGAGCAGTACTTC.